The T cell receptor beta chain under discussion was sequenced for a study of T cell clonality in common variable immunodeficiency. Study findings and constraints: CVID patient heterogeneity limited repertoire-clinical complication correlations. Common variable immunodeficiency TCR beta sequences reportedly had fewer deletions and N-nucleotide insertions. Shared TCRbeta clones were fewer between CVID subjects than controls.

This clone was recorded at least ten times. Its antigen is not identified. From the germline J gene comes the end of the CDR3, since the read stops 3 residues before it. Caucasian heritage predominated among both patients and controls. Profiling relied on immunoSEQ multiplex PCR, and the TCRdb table lists in-frame clones only, not all of them. The sample shows roughly 38,000 clones, none of them appearing just once. V dropped 2 bases and J dropped 6 bases, with 7 bases sitting between them. This CDR3 region has 12 residues. Germline V gene lookup returns CDR1 MNHNS and CDR2 SASEGT. The TCR originated in a person between 18 and 75 years old in good health. The material sequenced was peripheral blood mononuclear cells. The V and J genes are TRBV6-1 and TRBJ1-2; no clear D. The covered CDR3 bases are TGTGCCAGCAGTGAATCGGGGAATGGC. Translating gives CASSESGNG. In full, the CDR3 is CASSESGNGYTF.